Sequencing of this T cell receptor (beta chain) was carried out in a study of cytomegalovirus exposure and HLA in healthy donors. Study-level information: Around 89 million unique TCRs from HLA-typed donors made up an early data release. Study-wide points: Judged likely to be a sequencing artifact was a cluster of highly shared sequence variants. Prior analysis indicated that the majority of TCR beta V segments exhibited productivity approximately 87% or approximately 30% of the time.

The junction had 5 bases not matched to a gene; V was cut back by 3 bases and J by 6 bases. Germline CDR1 and CDR2: MNHNS and SASEGT. There are 15 residues in the CDR3. Details on this clone: Its antigen is unknown.

It was with 60 Vbeta and 13 Jbeta primers that the PCR ran. The method was immunoSEQ multiplex PCR; TCRdb's version includes in-frame clones alone and lacks a portion of them. In the table there are roughly 200,000 clones, roughly 80% of which are singletons. The chain recombines TRBV6-1 with TRBJ1-6, with 7 nucleotides matching TRBD1. The receptor was isolated from a woman aged 40 to 49 in good health and CMV-seronegative. Sample: PBMCs. DNA for the CDR3: TGTGCCAGCAGTGAGATGACAGGGACTAATTCACCCCTCCACTTT. It is translated as CASSEMTGTNSPLHF.